This entry is about one TCR beta chain. Its target is unknown. The protocol was immunoSEQ multiplex PCR, while the TCRdb copy is restricted to in-frame clones and leaves out a portion. The data show approximately 20,000 clones, about four fifths seen once. The data stem from a study of STAT5B mutations in CD4+ large granular lymphocyte leukemia. In the study overall: The CDR3 'QG' motif was associated with a particular HLA allele among healthy donors.

Study results and limitations: Patient CD4-sorted repertoires looked more clonal than healthy CD4+ repertoires, even without putative leukemic clones.

Germline trimming cut 4 bases from V and 1 base from J; bases unmatched to any gene: 2. Germline V gene lookup returns CDR1 MRHNA and CDR2 SNTAGT. This CDR3 has 14 residues. The chain couples TRBV6-4 to TRBJ2-3; 7 bases fit TRBD2. This sequence originates from a human donor in good health. Material for sequencing was CD4+ T cells from blood buffy coats. The DNA for the CDR3 is TGTGCCAGCAGTGCGGGGGGAGGCACAGATACGCAGTATTTT. This codes for CASSAGGGTDTQYF.